The rows below give T cell receptor beta chains drawn from one sample of a study of shared clonotypes between healthy human individuals. This table comes from immunoSEQ multiplex PCR, and its TCRdb copy is limited to in-frame clones, with some not included. The table has 2 million to 2.5 million clones, about 92% seen once; the top ten hold 0.35% to 0.45%. The specimen sequenced was naive CD4+ T cells from PBMCs. These receptors were obtained from a man aged 18-30 years in good health. Some clones in this sample may be carry-over from other donors' samples. CDR3s include the opening cysteine and the closing phenylalanine or tryptophan. D genes are given only for firm matches. Clone size is not always given. Where it is, it says once, few, many or a class for expanded clones.

d_call	v_call	clone_size	j_call	cdr3_aa	cdr3_nt
TRBD2	TRBV2	-	TRBJ2-5	CASRGGRPRFAETQYF	TGTGCCAGCAGGGGCGGGAGGCCCAGGTTTGCCGAGACCCAGTACTTC
TRBD1	TRBV9	-	TRBJ2-5	CASSSRTGVETQYF	TGTGCCAGCAGCTCCCGGACAGGGGTGGAGACCCAGTACTTC
TRBD2	TRBV19	-	TRBJ2-3	CASSTGTSGVTDTQYF	TGTGCCAGTAGTACGGGGACTAGCGGGGTCACAGATACGCAGTATTTT
-	TRBV30	-	TRBJ1-1	CAWSVFNTEAFF	TGTGCCTGGAGTGTATTCAACACTGAAGCTTTCTTT
-	TRBV9	-	TRBJ1-3	CASSASGTATGNTIYF	TGTGCCAGCAGCGCCAGCGGCACAGCGACTGGAAACACCATATATTTT
-	TRBV4-2	once	TRBJ2-3	CASSQEVADDTDTQYF	TGTGCCAGCAGCCAAGAGGTCGCGGATGACACAGATACGCAGTATTTT
-	TRBV5-4	-	TRBJ1-1	CASSSVSVNTEAFF	TGTGCCAGCAGCTCGGTATCGGTGAACACTGAAGCTTTCTTT
-	TRBV5-1	-	TRBJ1-1	CASRTQPGDVEAFF	TGCGCCAGCAGAACCCAACCCGGGGATGTTGAAGCTTTCTTT
-	TRBV9	-	TRBJ2-7	CASSVDGSLSSYEQYF	TGTGCCAGCAGCGTAGATGGCAGCCTAAGCTCCTACGAGCAGTACTTC
TRBD1	TRBV5-1	-	TRBJ1-3	CASSSQDRYSGNTIYF	TGCGCCAGCAGCTCCCAGGACAGGTATTCGGGAAACACCATATATTTT
TRBD1	TRBV28	once	TRBJ2-7	CASSLGFSGTGVYEQYF	TGTGCCAGCAGTTTAGGGTTTTCCGGGACAGGAGTCTACGAGCAGTACTTC
-	TRBV7-3	-	TRBJ2-5	CASSLWGPIVPPETQYF	TGTGCCAGCAGCTTATGGGGACCGATAGTACCTCCAGAGACCCAGTACTTC
TRBD2	TRBV7-2	once	TRBJ2-2	CASSLVGGDTGELFF	TGTGCCAGCAGCTTAGTGGGAGGGGACACCGGGGAGCTGTTTTTT
-	TRBV11-2	-	TRBJ2-1	CASSSRNSERGQAYNEQFF	TGTGCCAGCAGCTCACGAAACTCCGAGCGGGGACAGGCCTACAATGAGCAGTTCTTC
-	TRBV6-1	-	TRBJ2-7	CASRTPAAYEQYF	TGTGCCAGCAGAACTCCGGCAGCCTACGAGCAGTACTTC
-	TRBV7-2	-	TRBJ2-4	CASSSTSGTSQYF	TGTGCCAGCAGCTCTACTTCCGGGACGTCACAGTACTTC
-	TRBV7-6	-	TRBJ2-1	CASSLAVEQFF	TGTGCCAGCAGCTTAGCGGTTGAGCAGTTCTTC
-	TRBV1	once	TRBJ2-5	CTSRHLPGETQYF	TGCACCAGCCGACACCTGCCGGGGGAGACCCAGTACTTC
-	TRBV7-8	-	TRBJ1-2	CASSLEAGANYGYTF	TGTGCCAGCAGCTTAGAAGCAGGAGCTAACTATGGCTACACCTTC
-	TRBV21-1	-	TRBJ2-5	CASSFPGGADETQYF	TGTGCCAGCAGTTTTCCAGGGGGCGCGGATGAGACCCAGTACTTC
-	TRBV5-1	-	TRBJ2-5	CASSFSSTLQETQYF	TGCGCCAGCAGCTTTTCGTCTACCCTCCAAGAGACCCAGTACTTC
-	TRBV18	-	TRBJ2-7	CASSPGTRKQYF	TGTGCCAGCTCACCCGGGACCCGCAAGCAGTACTTC
-	TRBV4-1	-	TRBJ2-7	CASSPPAGYEQYF	TGCGCCAGCAGCCCCCCTGCCGGCTACGAGCAGTACTTC
-	TRBV28	-	TRBJ1-5	CASSDGQGQPQHF	TGTGCCAGCAGCGACGGCCAAGGACAGCCCCAGCATTTT
-	TRBV2	-	TRBJ2-5	CASSGAGRLGTQYF	TGTGCCAGCAGTGGGGCAGGGAGGCTTGGGACCCAGTACTTC
-	TRBV7-2	-	TRBJ1-2	CASRTTGRGYGYTF	TGTGCCAGCAGGACCACGGGGCGGGGCTATGGCTACACCTTC
-	TRBV4-2	-	TRBJ1-2	CASSQDSPQWGGYTF	TGTGCCAGCAGCCAAGATAGCCCCCAGTGGGGTGGCTACACCTTC
-	TRBV5-1	-	TRBJ2-7	CASSKVGWERDNEQYF	TGCGCCAGCAGTAAAGTAGGGTGGGAGCGGGACAACGAGCAGTACTTC
TRBD1	TRBV5-1	-	TRBJ2-7	CASSSSGTGFEQYF	TGCGCCAGCAGCTCATCCGGGACAGGCTTCGAGCAGTACTTC
-	TRBV28	-	TRBJ1-2	CASSLGGLTNYGYTF	TGTGCCAGCAGCCTTGGGGGACTCACCAACTATGGCTACACCTTC
TRBD2	TRBV5-4	-	TRBJ2-7	CASSLGLAGVDEQYF	TGTGCCAGCAGCTTGGGACTAGCGGGAGTCGACGAGCAGTACTTC
-	TRBV19	-	TRBJ2-2	CASSRDKNTGELFF	TGTGCCAGTAGTCGGGACAAGAACACCGGGGAGCTGTTTTTT
TRBD2	TRBV7-2	-	TRBJ2-1	CASSFLAGGSGNEQFF	TGTGCCAGCAGTTTCCTAGCGGGAGGGAGTGGCAATGAGCAGTTCTTC
-	TRBV5-1	-	TRBJ2-5	CASSLDGRWGTQYF	TGCGCCAGCAGCTTGGACGGGAGATGGGGGACCCAGTACTTC
-	TRBV7-7	-	TRBJ2-2	CASSSNPGELFF	TGTGCCAGCAGCTCAAACCCCGGGGAGCTGTTTTTT
TRBD1	TRBV5-6	-	TRBJ2-7	CASSLPRGQGPHEQYF	TGTGCCAGCAGCCTCCCTAGGGGACAGGGTCCCCACGAGCAGTACTTC
-	TRBV6-1	-	TRBJ1-5	CASSGRSQNSNQPQHF	TGTGCCAGCAGTGGGCGCAGCCAGAATAGCAATCAGCCCCAGCATTTT
-	TRBV28	-	TRBJ2-7	CASSWTANPSYEQYF	TGTGCCAGCAGTTGGACGGCGAATCCCTCCTACGAGCAGTACTTC
-	TRBV9	-	TRBJ2-1	CASSVGSGKNEQFF	TGTGCCAGCAGCGTAGGTTCAGGGAAGAATGAGCAGTTCTTC